This T cell receptor (beta chain) was profiled in a study of beta chain features in type 1 diabetes. General study points: Type 1 diabetes patients had VDJ junctions that carried fewer insertions and more deletions. Whatever favoring of shorter templates PCR might show would apply equally to patients and controls. Moderately but significantly shorter TCRB CDR3s were found in Type 1 diabetes patients in all four CD4+ subsets.

This clone was seen more than once but under ten times. No antigen is known for it. The same CDR3 is also encoded by other DNA sequences in this sample. Cells sorted by CD45RO/CCR7/CD25/CD127/CD95/CD27 comprised CD4+ naive, central memory, regulatory and stem cell-like memory cells. This CDR3 region has 15 residues. Germline V gene data show CDR1 as SGHRS and CDR2 as YFSETQ. The V and J ends lost 4 bases and 1 base respectively, with 12 bases between them. Expressed TCRB transcripts were sequenced because the isolated RNA had all been reverse transcribed beforehand. Profiling relied on immunoSEQ multiplex PCR, and the TCRdb table lists in-frame clones only, not all of them. The sample yields 250,000 to 300,000 clones, more than 13% seen once.

The sample consisted of naive CD4+ T cells from blood. The chain recombines TRBV5-1 with TRBJ2-1; D is undetermined. This sequence was found in a man younger than 40 with type 1 diabetes. As DNA, the CDR3 is TGCGCCAGCAGCCGGCTGGCGGAGTCCTACAATGAGCAGTTCTTC. Residues: CASSRLAESYNEQFF.